These 10 T cell receptor beta chains came from one sample sequenced in a study of blood T cell repertoires in COVID-19. TCRdb's table, derived via immunoSEQ multiplex PCR, lists solely in-frame clones and lacks some. The sample records about 170,000 clones, 70% to 85% being singletons. Specimen: peripheral blood. All receptors come from a man aged 55 to 70 who had recovered from COVID-19.

The J gene is TRBJ1-2, the V gene TRBV9; D is ambiguous. This CDR3 region has 14 residues. The V end was cut by 0 bases, the J end by 1 base, with 7 bases between. Germline V gene sequence: CDR1 SGDLS, CDR2 YYNGEE. CDR3 in DNA: TGTGCCAGCAGCGTAGAGGAGAATAACTATGGCTACACCTTC. Residues: CASSVEENNYGYTF.

The chain joins TRBV10-3 to TRBJ2-7, with D tentatively TRBD1 (6 bases). CDR1 and CDR2 (germline): ENHRY, SYGVKD. Trimming left V 0 bases short and J 5 bases short, with 14 bases between. The CDR3 has 15 amino acids. The CDR3 DNA reads TGTGCCATCAGTGAGTCTACCACAGGGTTCAACGAGCAGTACTTC. It encodes CAISESTTGFNEQYF.

The chain employs TRBV19 and TRBJ1-6; 7 bases are shared with TRBD1. Germline CDR1 LNHDA, CDR2 SQIVND (reference sequence). This CDR3 contains 13 residues. V lost 8 bases, J lost 7 bases, and 5 bases stayed unmatched. The CDR3 nucleotides read TGTGCCAGTGATAGGGGACAGAATTCACCCCTCCACTTT. The encoded protein is CASDRGQNSPLHF.

The chain carries TRBV18 and TRBJ1-5; tentative D call: TRBD1 (6 bases). The germline V gene has CDR1 KGHSH and CDR2 LQKENI. The CDR3 loop spans 15 amino acids. V gave up 2 bases and J gave up 7 bases, with 15 bases separating them. CDR3 DNA: TGTGCCAGCTCACCAGCGCCAGGGGAGGGACAGCCCCAGCATTTT. Translated: CASSPAPGEGQPQHF.

This chain joins TRBV19 and TRBJ1-1, with D tentatively TRBD1 (5 bases). V lost 7 bases and J 11 bases, leaving 14 bases between the germline ends. The CDR3 has 11 amino acids. Germline V gene data show CDR1 as LNHDA and CDR2 as SQIVND (reference sequence). This CDR3 reads CASIWGRRAFF. The CDR3 nucleotides read TGTGCCAGTATCTGGGGCCGTAGGGCTTTCTTT.

This clone occurred once. The rearrangement uses TRBV12-3 or TRBV12-4 and TRBJ1-2; maybe TRBD1 (6 bases). Between the trimmed V and J ends, which lost 9 bases and 2 bases, there was a span of 13 bases. The CDR3 is 13 amino acids. In nucleotides, the CDR3 is TGTGCCAGTGGGGACGGGACAAACTATGGCTACACCTTC. It encodes CASGDGTNYGYTF.

This clone was observed a single time. V and J are TRBV6-2 or TRBV6-3 and TRBJ2-5; D may be TRBD2 (6 bases). This CDR3 is built from 13 residues. Trimming shortened V by 6 bases and J by 0 bases, and 8 bases separated the two germline ends. The germline V gene has CDR1 MNHEY and CDR2 SVGEGT. CDR3 loop: CASSLAYQETQYF. CDR3 DNA sequence: TGTGCCAGCAGCCTAGCGTACCAAGAGACCCAGTACTTC.

This chain uses TRBV4-1 with TRBJ1-4; 7 bases fit TRBD1. The V segment lost 2 bases and the J segment 7 bases; nucleotides outside the gene matches: 4. Germline values: CDR1 MGHRA, CDR2 YSYEKL. The CDR3 length is 14 residues. CDR3: CASSQPWTGEKLFF. The CDR3, as DNA: TGCGCCAGCAGCCAACCCTGGACAGGTGAAAAACTGTTTTTT.

In its sample, this clone was seen many times. The V call is TRBV5-6, the J call TRBJ1-2, with a weak D call TRBD1 (5 bases). Germline V gene data show CDR1 as SGHDT and CDR2 as YYEEEE. This CDR3 has 13 residues. The ends were cut back, 7 bases at V and 8 bases at J, with 18 bases in the middle. CDR3 DNA: TGTGCCAGCGACCTTGCAGGGATGGGCGGCTACACCTTC. Translation gives CASDLAGMGGYTF.

This sequence joins TRBV7-2 and TRBJ2-1, with TRBD2 matching 8 bases. This CDR3 contains 15 residues. CDR1 is SGHTA, CDR2 FQGNSA, per germline. The J segment lost 7 bases and the V segment lost 1 base, leaving 6 bases of the junction unmatched. The CDR3 region is CASSLVASGLNEQFF. The CDR3 DNA reads TGTGCCAGCAGCTTAGTGGCTAGCGGGTTAAATGAGCAGTTCTTC.